This T cell receptor (beta chain) was sequenced for a study of neurological immune-mediated disorders. Synthesis of cDNA was performed by 5'RACE using 10-nucleotide random UMIs. The output of every sequencing run, over 200 million TCR-beta sequences, came from 15-18 subjects. In TCRdb, the 5' RACE reads were re-called with MiXCR into one record per CDR3 protein. The sample shows 55,000 to 70,000 distinct CDR3 sequences, over 10% of them seen only once. Unsorted libraries were prepared from 2 million PBMCs held at -80 C. CDR3 length: 15 amino acids. Trimming stripped 3 bases from V and 4 bases from J, with 15 bases between. CDR1 KGHSH and CDR2 LQKENI come from the germline V gene.

The chain joins TRBV18 to TRBJ1-2; no definite D call. The sequenced sample consisted of PBMCs. This clonotype was obtained from a man in his fifties or sixties in good health. This CDR3 is CASSPRIEAPYGYTF. Written as DNA, the CDR3 is TGTGCCAGCTCACCGAGGATCGAGGCCCCCTATGGCTACACCTTC.